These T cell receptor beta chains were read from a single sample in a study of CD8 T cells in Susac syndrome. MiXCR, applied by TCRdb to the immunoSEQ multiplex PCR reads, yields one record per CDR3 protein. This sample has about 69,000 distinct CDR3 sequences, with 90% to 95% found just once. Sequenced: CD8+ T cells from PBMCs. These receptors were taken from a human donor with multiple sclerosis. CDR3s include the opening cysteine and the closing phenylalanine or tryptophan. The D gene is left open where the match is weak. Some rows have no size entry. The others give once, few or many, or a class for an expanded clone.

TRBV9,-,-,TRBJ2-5,TGTGCCAGCTCCTCTCGGGCGGCCTCGGGGACCCAGTACTTC,CASSSRAASGTQYF
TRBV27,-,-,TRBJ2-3,TGTGCCAGCGGAGGGGCGCCCCAGGATACGCAGTATTTT,CASGGAPQDTQYF
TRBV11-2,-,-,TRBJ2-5,TGTGCCAGCAGCTTAAAGGGGGGAGAGACCCAGTACTTC,CASSLKGGETQYF
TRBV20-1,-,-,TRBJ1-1,TGCAGTGCTAGTCTCTTGTCGAACACTGAAGCTTTCTTT,CSASLLSNTEAFF
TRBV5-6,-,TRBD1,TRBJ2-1,TGTGCCAGCAGCTTGGGACAGGGTAACCCCTACAATGAGCAGTTCTTC,CASSLGQGNPYNEQFF
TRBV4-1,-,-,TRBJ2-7,TGCGCCAGCAGCCAAGATGGCAACTTCTACGAGCAGTACTTC,CASSQDGNFYEQYF
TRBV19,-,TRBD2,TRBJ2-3,TGTGCCAGTAGTACTTGGGACTACTCAGAAACAGATACGCAGTATTTT,CASSTWDYSETDTQYF
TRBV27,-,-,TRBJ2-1,TGTGCCAGCAGCTCCGCTGGAGCGTCCTACAATGAGCAGTTCTTC,CASSSAGASYNEQFF
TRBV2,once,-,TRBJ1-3,TGTGCCGATATGGGCGGCTCTGGAAACACCATATATTTT,CADMGGSGNTIYF
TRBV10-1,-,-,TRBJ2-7,TGCGCCAGCAGTGTCGGGGGGCTAGGGGAGCAGTACTTC,CASSVGGLGEQYF
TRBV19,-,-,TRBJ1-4,TGTGCCAGTAGCATAAAGGGCGGGGACATATCAACTAATGAAAAACTGTTTTTT,CASSIKGGDISTNEKLFF
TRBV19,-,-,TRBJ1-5,TGTGCCAGAACAGGGTTGAGGAGCAATCAGCCCCAGCATTTT,CARTGLRSNQPQHF
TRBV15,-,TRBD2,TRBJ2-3,TGTGCCACCAGCGTTGGACTAGCGGGAGGTGCAGATACGCAGTATTTT,CATSVGLAGGADTQYF
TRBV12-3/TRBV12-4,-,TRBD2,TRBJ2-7,TGTGCCAGCAGTTCTTCTAGCGGGAGTCTGGTAGAGCAGTACTTC,CASSSSSGSLVEQYF
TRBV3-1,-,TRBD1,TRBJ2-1,TGTGCCAGCAGCCAACGGGACAGGGAAAAGGGTGAGCAGTTCTTC,CASSQRDREKGEQFF
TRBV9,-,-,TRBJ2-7,TGTGCCAGCAGCCTCAACCCCCAAAAGCCCTCCTACGAGCAGTACTTC,CASSLNPQKPSYEQYF
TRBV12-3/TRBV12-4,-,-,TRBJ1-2,TGTGCCAGCAGTTTGCGGATAAACGGGGCGGAAGGCTACACCTTC,CASSLRINGAEGYTF
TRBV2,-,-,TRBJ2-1,TGTGCCAGCAGTGATGGGAGAAACAATGAGCAGTTCTTC,CASSDGRNNEQFF
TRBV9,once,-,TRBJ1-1,TGTGCCAGCAGCGAGAGGGGGTCGGACACTGAAGCTTTCTTT,CASSERGSDTEAFF
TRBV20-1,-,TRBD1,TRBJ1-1,TGCAGTGCCAGACAGGGGGCGATTTCCACTGAAGCTTTCTTT,CSARQGAISTEAFF
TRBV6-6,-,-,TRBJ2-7,TGTGCCAGCACCTACGGGTACGAGCAGTACTTC,CASTYGYEQYF
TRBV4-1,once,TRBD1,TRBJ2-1,TGCGCCAGCAGCCAACCTGGGACAGTGGATGAGCAGTTCTTC,CASSQPGTVDEQFF
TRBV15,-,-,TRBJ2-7,TGTGCCACCAGCAGAGTCGACAGGGCGGGGATCTACGAGCAGTACTTC,CATSRVDRAGIYEQYF
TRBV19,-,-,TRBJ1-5,TGTGCCAGTAGTATGGGAGAGCCCCAGCATTTT,CASSMGEPQHF
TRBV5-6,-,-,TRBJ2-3,TGTGCCAGCAGCTTGGTAGGACTGGAGGATACGCAGTATTTT,CASSLVGLEDTQYF
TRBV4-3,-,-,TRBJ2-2,TGCGCCAGCAGCCAACGTTCAGGGGTCCTCACCGGGGAGCTGTTTTTT,CASSQRSGVLTGELFF
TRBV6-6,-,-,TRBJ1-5,TGTGCCAGCAGTTACGCGGGGGTAGGCCAGCCCCAGCATTTT,CASSYAGVGQPQHF
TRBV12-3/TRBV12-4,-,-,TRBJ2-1,TGTGCCAGCAGCCTGGGGTTCAGGAATGAGCAGTTCTTC,CASSLGFRNEQFF
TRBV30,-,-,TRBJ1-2,TGTGCCTGCGACCGGGCAGGGGGCTACACCTTC,CACDRAGGYTF
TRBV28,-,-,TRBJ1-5,TGTGCCAGCAGTTTTAAGGGCTATCAGCCCCAGCATTTT,CASSFKGYQPQHF
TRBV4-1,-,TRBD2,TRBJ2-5,TGCGCCAGCAGCCAACGCCTAGCGGGAGTAGAGACCCAGTACTTC,CASSQRLAGVETQYF
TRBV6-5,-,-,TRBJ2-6,TGTGCCAGCAGTTACTCGAAAAAAACAGGCACTGGGGCCAACGTCCTGACTTTC,CASSYSKKTGTGANVLTF
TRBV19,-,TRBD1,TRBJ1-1,TGTGCCAGTAGTTTCGGGACAGGGCTCACTGAAGCTTTCTTT,CASSFGTGLTEAFF
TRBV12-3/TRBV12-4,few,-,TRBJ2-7,TGTGCCAGCAGCGGACAGACAGAGCAGTACTTC,CASSGQTEQYF
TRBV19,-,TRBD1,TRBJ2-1,TGTGCCAGTAGCTCCGGGACAGGGCAGTTCTTC,CASSSGTGQFF
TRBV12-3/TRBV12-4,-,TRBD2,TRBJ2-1,TGTGCCAGCACCGGGACTAGCGGGAGGTACAATGAGCAGTTCTTC,CASTGTSGRYNEQFF
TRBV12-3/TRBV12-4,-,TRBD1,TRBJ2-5,TGTGCCAGCAGTTCACCGGGACAGGGAGAAGAGACCCAGTACTTC,CASSSPGQGEETQYF
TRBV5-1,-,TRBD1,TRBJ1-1,TGCGCCAGCAGCGGAACAGGGGGGAACACTGAAGCTTTCTTT,CASSGTGGNTEAFF
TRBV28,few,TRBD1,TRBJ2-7,TGTGCCAGCAGTTTGACAGGGGCCCCTAACGAGCAGTACTTC,CASSLTGAPNEQYF
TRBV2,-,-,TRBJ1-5,TGTGCCTCCAAATTAAGTAGCAATCAGCCCCAGCATTTT,CASKLSSNQPQHF
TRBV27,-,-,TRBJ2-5,TGTGCCAGCAGTTCCGGGCCGTCCCCGGAGACCCAGTACTTC,CASSSGPSPETQYF
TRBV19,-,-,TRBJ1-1,TGTGCCAGTAGTACATCAGAGACAGGTATGAACACTGAAGCTTTCTTT,CASSTSETGMNTEAFF
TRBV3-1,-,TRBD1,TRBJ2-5,TGTGCCAGCAGCGGACAGGTGCAAGAGACCCAGTACTTC,CASSGQVQETQYF
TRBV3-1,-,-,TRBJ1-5,TGTGCCAGCAGCCCCCACAGGGGCAATCAGCCCCAGCATTTT,CASSPHRGNQPQHF
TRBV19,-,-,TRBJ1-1,TGTGCCAGTAGTATAAGTGAAGGGAGCACTGAAGCTTTCTTT,CASSISEGSTEAFF
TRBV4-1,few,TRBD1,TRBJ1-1,TGCGCCAGCAGCCAAGCGACAGGGGGCCACACTGAAGCTTTCTTT,CASSQATGGHTEAFF
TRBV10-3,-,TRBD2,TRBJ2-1,TGTGCCATCTATAGCGGGGCCTACAATGAGCAGTTCTTC,CAIYSGAYNEQFF
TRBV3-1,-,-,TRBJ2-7,TGTGCCAGCAGCCCCGGGGACGCAGCCTACGAGCAGTACTTC,CASSPGDAAYEQYF
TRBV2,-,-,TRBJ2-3,TGTGCCACCGGGACTGAGGGAGATACGCAGTATTTT,CATGTEGDTQYF
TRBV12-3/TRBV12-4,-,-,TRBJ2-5,TGTGCCAGCGGGCAGGACTGGCAAGAGACCCAGTACTTC,CASGQDWQETQYF
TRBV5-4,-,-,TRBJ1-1,TGTGCCAGCAACGAGATAGACAAGAACACTGAAGCTTTCTTT,CASNEIDKNTEAFF
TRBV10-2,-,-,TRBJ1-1,TGCGCCAGCTATAGGTCCACTGAAGCTTTCTTT,CASYRSTEAFF
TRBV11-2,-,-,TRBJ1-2,TGTGCCAGCACCCGACCGGGACCCTTAAACTATGGCTACACCTTC,CASTRPGPLNYGYTF
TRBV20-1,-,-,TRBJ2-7,TGCAGTGCTAGAGGGCGGGGCCAATCCTACGAGCAGTACTTC,CSARGRGQSYEQYF
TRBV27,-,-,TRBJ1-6,TGTGCCAGCAGTTTAAGTCCCGATTCGGATTCACCCCTCCACTTT,CASSLSPDSDSPLHF